This is a list of T cell receptor beta chains from one sample in a study of cytomegalovirus exposure and HLA in healthy donors. This table comes from immunoSEQ multiplex PCR, and its TCRdb copy is limited to in-frame clones, with some not included. The table includes fewer than 200,000 clones, 85% detected once. The sequenced sample consisted of PBMCs. The source of these receptors is a man aged 18 to 30 in good health and CMV-seropositive. Each CDR3 is given with its conserved first and last residue. D genes are given only for firm matches. A clone size is listed for some rows: how often the clone was seen (once, few, many), or a class if it is expanded.

j_gene | v_gene | d_gene | abundance | CDR3nt | CDR3aa
TRBJ2-3 | TRBV9 | TRBD2 | . | TGTGCCAGCAGCGTCAGCGGGGTAGGGGATACGCAGTATTTT | CASSVSGVGDTQYF
TRBJ2-5 | TRBV29-1 | . | few | TGCAGCTCTGGGGGGACGGCGTTCGAGACCCAGTACTTC | CSSGGTAFETQYF
TRBJ1-3 | TRBV9 | . | . | TGTGCCAGCAGCGTAGAGCGATACTCTGGAAACACCATATATTTT | CASSVERYSGNTIYF
TRBJ1-6 | TRBV7-9 | . | . | TGTGCCAGCAGCCCCTGGGGGCAGAGCTCCTATAATTCACCCCTCCACTTT | CASSPWGQSSYNSPLHF
TRBJ2-1 | TRBV5-4 | TRBD1 | . | TGTGCCAGCAGCCAGACAGGGGGCACACACACTAACAATGAGCAGTTCTTC | CASSQTGGTHTNNEQFF
TRBJ2-2 | TRBV27 | . | . | TGTGCCAGCAGTTGGATAGCGGATCTGAACACCGGGGAGCTGTTTTTT | CASSWIADLNTGELFF
TRBJ2-1 | TRBV4-1 | TRBD1 | . | TGCGCCAGCAGCCCCGACAGGGTGGATGAGCAGTTCTTC | CASSPDRVDEQFF
TRBJ2-1 | TRBV18 | TRBD1 | once | TGTGCCAGCTCCCCACCGGGACAGGCTTACAATGAGCAGTTCTTC | CASSPPGQAYNEQFF
TRBJ1-1 | TRBV7-9 | . | medium-sized | TGTGCCGGTGGGGGGAGCACTGAAGCTTTCTTT | CAGGGSTEAFF
TRBJ2-1 | TRBV16 | TRBD2 | few | TGTGCCAGCAGCCAGTTAGCGGGCTCCTACAATGAGCAGTTCTTC | CASSQLAGSYNEQFF
TRBJ2-7 | TRBV6-1 | TRBD1 | once | TGTGCCAGCATTTCGACAGGGGGAGCCTTCTACGAGCAGTACTTC | CASISTGGAFYEQYF
TRBJ1-3 | TRBV6-1 | . | . | TGTGCCAGCAGCGGACAGTCTGGAAACACCATATATTTT | CASSGQSGNTIYF